This T cell receptor (beta chain) is from a study of regulatory T cells in long-lasting Graves disease. Study as a whole: The criterion for persistent Graves' disease was over 5 years of antithyroid drugs with positive TSH receptor antibodies.

Building the TCR beta libraries relied on iRepertoire HTBI primers, and CDR3 regions underwent Arm-PCR. TCRdb re-analysed the multiplex PCR reads in MiXCR, keeping a single row per CDR3 protein. The data hold hundreds of thousands of distinct CDR3 sequences, with about 30% observed a single time. Time point denoted: persistent/refractory GD, antithyroid drugs over 5 years with positive TRAb. The TCR library was made from RNA that had been extracted from PBMCs in TRIzol. Germline loops: CDR1 SGHRS, CDR2 YFSETQ. V was pared by 5 bases and J by 8 bases, with 16 bases between. CDR3 size: 13 residues. This specimen was peripheral blood mononuclear cells (PBMCs), taken when the disease was refractory, from a patient treated with antithyroid drugs. The J gene is TRBJ1-2, the V gene TRBV5-1, with D possibly matching TRBD1 (5 bases). This receptor was identified in a female donor with Graves disease. This CDR3 is CASSKEGVRGYTF. CDR3 DNA: TGCGCCAGCAGTAAAGAAGGGGTGCGGGGCTACACCTTC.